These 27 T cell receptor beta chains share one sample of origin, sequenced in a study of T cells after yellow fever vaccination. From the 5' RACE reads, TCRdb called clonotypes with MiXCR, one entry per CDR3 protein. The sample has about 120,000 distinct CDR3 sequences; 8.9% are singletons. Sample: CD8+ T cells sorted from PBMCs, taken on the day of the yellow fever booster vaccination. Receptors were obtained from a man between 18 and 35 years old who received the YFV17D yellow fever vaccine.

The chain links TRBV11-2 to TRBJ1-4; D remains ambiguous. The V gene lost 2 bases and the J gene lost 0 bases, with 4 bases spanning the gap. The CDR3 spans 14 residues. CDR1 is SGHAT, CDR2 FQNNGV, per germline. For the CDR3, the DNA is TGTGCCAGCAGCTTAACCGCAACTAATGAAAAACTGTTTTTT. It encodes CASSLTATNEKLFF.

This clonotype was counted a few times. The chain joins TRBV9 to TRBJ1-2; D is possibly TRBD1 (5 bases). In germline, CDR1 is SGDLS, CDR2 YYNGEE. This CDR3 is 14 amino acids long. Trimming removed 3 bases at V and 8 bases at J, with 17 bases between. CDR3 in DNA: TGTGCCAGCAGCGGAGGGGTGGTTGCCCACGGCTACACCTTC. The encoded protein is CASSGGVVAHGYTF.

There are a few counts of this clonotype. The chain carries TRBV6-5 and TRBJ1-3; D is uncertain. This CDR3 contains 13 residues. Looked up from germline, CDR1 is MNHEY and CDR2 is SVGAGI. V lost 4 bases, J lost 7 bases, and 11 bases lay in between. CDR3 nucleotides: TGTGCCAGCAGTTCGTCTAACCGGAACACCATATATTTT. This sequence encodes CASSSSNRNTIYF.

The chain links TRBV27 to TRBJ1-2; D gene uncertain. V shed 2 bases and J shed 4 bases, with 8 bases lying between them. The CDR3 has 13 residues. Per the germline V gene, CDR1 is MNHEY and CDR2 is SMNVEV (reference sequence). The CDR3 DNA follows: TGTGCCAGCAGTTTACTTGGTTTCTATGGCTACACCTTC. It codes for CASSLLGFYGYTF.

The V and J genes are TRBV5-5 and TRBJ1-1; D unclear. The CDR3 sequence is 16 residues long. Per germline, CDR1 SGHKS and CDR2 YYEKEE (reference sequence). Between the trimmed V and J ends, which lost 0 bases and 1 base, there was a span of 13 bases. CDR3: CASSLERALTNTEAFF. The DNA for the CDR3 is TGTGCCAGCAGCTTGGAACGGGCTTTGACGAACACTGAAGCTTTCTTT.

This sequence joins TRBV4-1 and TRBJ1-4; no clear D gene. The CDR3 runs to 17 residues. Germline V gene sequence: CDR1 MGHRA, CDR2 YSYEKL. Trimming removed 0 bases at V and 7 bases at J, with 18 bases between. CDR3 sequence reads: CASSQDPPGRGSEKLFF. Written as DNA, the CDR3 is TGCGCCAGCAGCCAAGATCCTCCGGGAAGAGGGTCTGAAAAACTGTTTTTT.

This clonotype was observed once. The chain couples TRBV14 to TRBJ1-2; D is uncertain. Trimming cost V 4 bases and J 1 base, with 10 bases left between them. CDR1 and CDR2 from the germline V gene are SGHDN and FVKESK. The CDR3 totals 14 residues. CDR3 loop: CASSPPGSNYGYTF. In DNA, the CDR3 is TGTGCCAGCAGCCCCCCGGGGAGTAACTATGGCTACACCTTC.

The chain carries TRBV20-1 and TRBJ1-3; D gene ambiguous. V shed 5 bases and J shed 4 bases, with 18 bases lying between them. The CDR3 is made up of 15 amino acids. Germline V lookup: CDR1 DFQATT, CDR2 SNEGSKA (reference sequence). In nucleotides, the CDR3 is TGCAGTGCTTCCCGGGCGGGAGCTAGGGGAAACACCATATATTTT. Its protein product is CSASRAGARGNTIYF.

The rearrangement links TRBV7-9 to TRBJ1-1, with 9 positions matching TRBD1. CDR3 length: 15 residues. CDR1 is SEHNR, CDR2 FQNEAQ, per germline (reference sequence). Trimming took 3 bases from V and 3 from J; bases not matched to a gene: 5. The CDR3 is CASSFQDRGHTEAFF. CDR3 DNA: TGTGCCAGCAGCTTCCAGGACAGGGGCCACACTGAAGCTTTCTTT. The full variable domain, completed using reference TRBV7-9 and TRBJ1-1, is DTGVSQNPRHKITKRGQNVTFRCDPISEHNRLYWYRQTLGQGPEFLTYFQNEAQLEKSRLLSDRFSAERPKGSFSTLEIQRTEQGDSAMYLCASSFQDRGHTEAFFGQGTRLTVV.

This clonotype came up many times. This rearrangement joins TRBV4-1 to TRBJ2-2; no definite D call. CDR3 length equals 13 residues. Trimming stripped 8 bases from V and 4 bases from J, with 11 bases between. Germline lookup yields CDR1 MGHRA and CDR2 YSYEKL. CDR3 region: CASWDSPTGELFF. CDR3 nucleotides: TGCGCCAGCTGGGATAGCCCCACCGGGGAGCTGTTTTTT.

This clonotype was seen at least ten times. The chain is built from TRBV5-4 and TRBJ2-3; 12 bases align to TRBD2. Unmatched junction bases numbered 8, after V lost 4 bases and J lost 5 bases. The CDR3 runs to 16 residues. Germline assignment: CDR1 SGHNT and CDR2 YYREEE (reference sequence). The chain's CDR3 is CASSHKLAGGGDTQYF. The CDR3 nucleotides are TGTGCCAGCAGCCACAAACTAGCGGGGGGTGGAGATACGCAGTATTTT.

This clonotype has a count of ten or more. The J gene is TRBJ2-4, the V gene TRBV2; D call uncertain. V lost 8 bases and J lost 2, with 13 bases in between. The CDR3 has 14 residues. Looked up from germline, CDR1 is SNHLY and CDR2 is FYNNEI. The CDR3 sequence is CASSPPGTKNIQYF. CDR3 sequence (DNA): TGTGCCAGCTCCCCTCCTGGCACCAAAAACATTCAGTACTTC. Full variable domain (missing parts from reference TRBV2 and TRBJ2-4): EPEVTQTPSHQVTQMGQEVILRCVPISNHLYFYWYRQILGQKVEFLVSFYNNEISEKSEIFDDQFSVERPDGSNFTLKIRSTKLEDSAMYFCASSPPGTKNIQYFGAGTRLSVL.

The rearrangement links TRBV12-5 to TRBJ2-3; perhaps TRBD1 as D (8 bases). This CDR3 contains 16 residues. CDR1 is LGHNT, CDR2 FRNRAP, per germline. V lost 2 bases and J lost 4, with 16 bases in between. This CDR3 reads CASGLIQGGTSDTQYF. CDR3 DNA sequence: TGTGCTAGTGGTTTGATACAGGGGGGGACGTCAGATACGCAGTATTTT. Full variable domain (remainder filled in from reference TRBV12-5 and TRBJ2-3): DARVTQTPRHKVTEMGQEVTMRCQPILGHNTVFWYRQTMMQGLELLAYFRNRAPLDDSGMPKDRFSAEMPDATLATLKIQPSEPRDSAVYFCASGLIQGGTSDTQYFGPGTRLTVL.

This clonotype turned up a few times. This chain uses TRBV29-1 with TRBJ1-1, with D hard to call. The CDR3 is made up of 13 amino acids. Trimming removed 8 bases at V and 1 base at J, with 14 bases between. Germline lookup yields CDR1 SQVTM and CDR2 ANQGSEA. The CDR3 DNA is TGCAGCTTTAGGTTTACGGGGAACACTGAAGCTTTCTTT. It translates to CSFRFTGNTEAFF.

In this sample, this clonotype turned up a few times. V is TRBV6-6 and J is TRBJ2-1, with D possibly matching TRBD2 (6 bases). The germline V and J ends were trimmed by 5 bases and 0 bases, with 14 bases remaining between them. Germline CDR1 reads MNHNY; CDR2 reads SVGAGI (reference sequence). The CDR3 is 16 amino acids. The CDR3 region has the DNA TGTGCCAGCAGTCGGGGACTCTCGAGCTCCTACAATGAGCAGTTCTTC. Protein sequence: CASSRGLSSSYNEQFF.

This clonotype was seen more than once but under ten times. This chain uses TRBV7-2 with TRBJ2-3; maybe TRBD2 (5 bases). Germline lookup yields CDR1 SGHTA and CDR2 FQGNSA. CDR3 length equals 14 residues. Trimming removed 5 bases at V and 6 bases at J, with 15 bases between. This chain's CDR3 is CASSKVGLADTQYF. For the CDR3, the DNA is TGTGCCAGCAGCAAAGTCGGGCTAGCTGATACGCAGTATTTT.

This clonotype was found a few times. This chain uses TRBV27 with TRBJ2-7; 10 bases agree with TRBD2. The length of the CDR3 is 16 residues. CDR1 is MNHEY, CDR2 SMNVEV, per germline (reference sequence). After removal of 5 bases from V and 2 bases from J, the junction contained 9 bases not matched to a gene. The CDR3: CASSPLLAGAAYEQYF. The CDR3 DNA is TGTGCCAGCAGTCCCCTTCTAGCGGGGGCGGCCTACGAGCAGTACTTC.

This clonotype was picked up many times. The chain employs TRBV4-3 and TRBJ2-2; D possibly corresponds to TRBD2 (6 bases). CDR3 length: 15 amino acids. The germline gives CDR1 LGHNA, CDR2 YSLEER. V gave up 0 bases and J gave up 6 bases, with 11 bases separating them. The CDR3: CASSQDRGRSGELFF. DNA of the CDR3: TGCGCCAGCAGCCAAGATAGAGGGAGGTCCGGGGAGCTGTTTTTT.

V usage is TRBV6-1 and J usage is TRBJ2-7; no firm D call. The CDR3 consists of 13 residues. Trimming removed 4 bases from V and 1 base from J, with 8 bases in between. Germline V gene sequence: CDR1 MNHNS, CDR2 SASEGT. The CDR3 here is CASSAARSYEQYF. CDR3 bases: TGTGCCAGCAGTGCTGCCAGGTCCTACGAGCAGTACTTC.

CDR3 loop: CASSEGGVWETQYF. CDR3 bases: TGTGCCAGCAGCGAGGGGGGGGTTTGGGAGACCCAGTACTTC. The V call is TRBV5-6, the J call TRBJ2-5; a weak D match, TRBD2 (7 bases). This CDR3 is 14 amino acids long. V gave up 4 bases and J gave up 5 bases, with 15 bases separating them. Germline V gene lookup returns CDR1 SGHDT and CDR2 YYEEEE.

This clonotype was found a few times. The chain employs TRBV29-1 and TRBJ2-1, with 7 bases that match TRBD2. The CDR3 length is 17 residues. Per germline, CDR1 SQVTM and CDR2 ANQGSEA. J was trimmed by 1 base and V by 0 bases; bases with no gene match: 9. This chain's CDR3 is CSVEDTRLAYSYNEQFF. Here the CDR3 DNA reads TGCAGCGTTGAAGATACGAGACTAGCTTATTCCTACAATGAGCAGTTCTTC.

This chain uses TRBV10-3 with TRBJ2-1; TRBD1 matches 10 bases. Losses at the gene ends were 7 bases for V and 8 bases for J; bases not matched to a gene: 5. From germline, CDR1 is ENHRY and CDR2 SYGVKD. The length of the CDR3 is 13 residues. The chain's CDR3 is CAITDRGRDEQFF. The CDR3 DNA reads as TGTGCCATCACGGACAGGGGGAGGGATGAGCAGTTCTTC.

This clonotype was detected a few times. The DNA is left out, because the CDR3 cannot be placed on it with certainty; the CDR3 is given as TCRdb lists it. V gene TRBV21-1 combines with J gene TRBJ1-1. TRBV21-1 has pseudogene status. Termini included, the CDR3 measures 16 amino acids. This CDR3 is CASSKSYRCMNTEAFF.

This clonotype was picked up a small number of times. The chain recombines TRBV6-4 with TRBJ1-2; D call uncertain. The V and J ends lost 5 bases and 6 bases respectively, with 16 bases between them. Germline V lookup: CDR1 MRHNA, CDR2 SNTAGT. This CDR3 comprises 14 residues. CDR3 coding DNA: TGTGCCAGCAGTCCCGGGTCCCCGGAGGATGGCTACACCTTC. Its protein is CASSPGSPEDGYTF.

V is TRBV7-2 and J is TRBJ2-2; TRBD1 is a possible D gene (5 bases). Germline CDR1 SGHTA, CDR2 FQGNSA. The CDR3 has 15 amino acids. Deletions cut 5 bases from V and 4 bases from J, with 14 bases between. The CDR3 spells CASSTRVSSTGELFF. CDR3 nucleotide sequence: TGTGCCAGCAGCACCAGGGTGTCGTCCACCGGGGAGCTGTTTTTT.

This clonotype came up a few times. The chain recombines TRBV5-1 with TRBJ1-1; tentatively, D is TRBD1 (5 bases). Germline CDR1 SGHRS, CDR2 YFSETQ. This CDR3 region has 14 residues. Trimming took 0 bases from V and 1 from J, leaving 7 bases between them. The DNA of the CDR3 is TGCGCCAGCAGCTTGGCAGGGACGAACACTGAAGCTTTCTTT. It yields the protein CASSLAGTNTEAFF.

This clonotype appeared a few times. The chain is built from TRBV4-2 and TRBJ2-7, with D uncertain. This CDR3 has 15 residues. V lost 4 bases, J lost 0 bases, and 13 bases lay in between. The V gene's germline CDR1 is LGHNA and CDR2 YNFKEQ. CDR3 residues: CASSPGPRASYEQYF. Written as DNA, the CDR3 is TGTGCCAGCAGCCCAGGCCCTAGGGCCTCCTACGAGCAGTACTTC.